This TCR beta chain was retrieved from a study of T cell responses to AZD1222 COVID-19 vaccine. Generated by immunoSEQ multiplex PCR, the TCRdb table keeps only in-frame clones and is missing some. The data contain some 200,000 clones, around 94% of them singletons. The germline V gene has CDR1 SGHAT and CDR2 FQNNGV. The CDR3 has 17 amino acids. V gave up 5 bases and J gave up 1 base, with 20 bases separating them. On this clone: What it recognizes is unknown.

Points from the study as a whole: Baseline serology detected seropositivity in only six or seven AZD1222 recipients.

The source is an adult who received the MenACWY meningococcal vaccine as a control. This chain uses TRBV11-2 with TRBJ1-1; possible D gene TRBD1, 6 bases. The sequences come from peripheral blood, collected 28 days after the second dose of the MenACWY control vaccine. Written as DNA, the CDR3 is TGTGCCAGCAGCCGACGAGGACAGCCGAGGGGGAACACTGAAGCTTTCTTT. This sequence encodes CASSRRGQPRGNTEAFF.